This is a list of T cell receptor beta chains from one sample in a study of blood T cell repertoires in COVID-19. Assay used: immunoSEQ multiplex PCR; TCRdb lists only in-frame clones, some missing. The sample includes approximately 470,000 clones, 75% to 90% of them seen just once. The sequenced sample was PBMCs or T cells enriched from blood (not recorded which). Receptor source: a woman younger than 35 who had recovered from COVID-19. Both conserved end residues are part of each CDR3. The order of the fields is D gene, clone size, V gene, J gene, CDR3 protein, CDR3 DNA. D genes are given only for firm matches. Only some rows state a clone size, as once, few, many or a class for expanded clones.

-	once	TRBV6-5	TRBJ1-4	CASSPPGGGNEKLFF	TGTGCCAGCAGCCCACCTGGCGGGGGTAATGAAAAACTGTTTTTT
-	-	TRBV28	TRBJ1-1	CASSLLQGETEAFF	TGTGCCAGCAGTTTATTACAGGGTGAGACTGAAGCTTTCTTT
-	-	TRBV5-1	TRBJ2-5	CASSSPELNYPGETQYF	TGCGCCAGCAGCTCCCCAGAACTAAACTACCCGGGGGAGACCCAGTACTTC
-	once	TRBV6-5	TRBJ2-3	CVTRGTSTDTQYF	TGTGTAACCCGGGGAACTAGCACAGATACGCAGTATTTT
-	-	TRBV6-6	TRBJ2-5	CASTYRGRDQETQYF	TGTGCCAGCACCTACCGAGGGCGGGACCAAGAGACCCAGTACTTC
-	-	TRBV5-4	TRBJ2-2	CASSLDRADGELFF	TGTGCCAGCAGCTTGGACAGGGCGGACGGGGAGCTGTTTTTT
-	-	TRBV12-3/TRBV12-4	TRBJ2-3	CASTHRNTDTQYF	TGTGCCAGCACCCACAGGAACACAGATACGCAGTATTTT
TRBD1	-	TRBV6-5	TRBJ2-7	CASIPGGTGGYEQYF	TGTGCCAGCATCCCGGGGGGGACAGGGGGCTACGAGCAGTACTTC
-	-	TRBV6-5	TRBJ1-6	CASGPYNSPLHF	TGTGCCAGCGGGCCCTATAATTCACCCCTCCACTTT
-	-	TRBV2	TRBJ1-5	CASSEQGLGNQPQHF	TGTGCCAGCAGTGAGCAGGGTTTGGGGAATCAGCCCCAGCATTTT
TRBD2	-	TRBV28	TRBJ2-3	CASSFLSGGGPTDTQYF	TGTGCCAGCAGTTTTTTGAGCGGGGGGGGACCCACAGATACGCAGTATTTT
-	-	TRBV11-2	TRBJ2-2	CASSPRWGSNTGELFF	TGTGCCAGCAGCCCCCGGTGGGGCTCGAACACCGGGGAGCTGTTTTTT
TRBD1	few	TRBV6-6	TRBJ1-1	CASSQNRDSALNTEAFF	TGTGCCAGCAGTCAAAACCGGGACAGTGCCTTGAACACTGAAGCTTTCTTT
TRBD2	-	TRBV4-1	TRBJ2-3	CASSHRLAGGSLLTDTQYF	TGCGCCAGCAGCCACCGACTAGCGGGGGGGTCCCTACTCACAGATACGCAGTATTTT
TRBD1	-	TRBV3-1/TRBV3-2	TRBJ2-7	CASSQMGQVSYEQYF	TGTGCCAGCAGCCAAATGGGACAGGTGTCCTACGAGCAGTACTTC
-	-	TRBV4-1	TRBJ1-1	CASSQDLGGYTEAFF	TGCGCCAGCAGCCAAGATCTGGGGGGATACACTGAAGCTTTCTTT
-	-	TRBV28	TRBJ1-4	CASSFYSGDSGEKLFF	TGTGCCAGCAGTTTTTACTCGGGAGACTCGGGGGAAAAACTGTTTTTT
-	-	TRBV5-3	TRBJ2-1	CARSFGLPIGNEQFF	TGTGCCAGAAGCTTTGGACTACCCATAGGCAATGAGCAATTCTTC
-	-	TRBV2	TRBJ2-6	CASKDSLLKRGANVLTF	TGTGCCAGTAAGGACAGCTTACTTAAGAGGGGGGCCAACGTCCTGACTTTC
TRBD2	-	TRBV5-4	TRBJ2-2	CATQGLAANTGELFF	TGTGCCACCCAGGGACTAGCGGCAAACACCGGGGAGCTGTTTTTT
-	-	TRBV6-5	TRBJ1-2	CASSLTVQVSNYGYTF	TGTGCCAGCAGTTTGACGGTACAGGTCTCTAACTATGGCTACACCTTC
TRBD2	-	TRBV7-3	TRBJ2-5	CASSFGGSETQYF	TGTGCCAGCAGCTTCGGGGGGTCAGAGACCCAGTACTTC
-	-	TRBV5-1	TRBJ2-7	CASSSATGSYPSYEQYF	TGCGCCAGCAGCTCGGCTACGGGGAGCTACCCTTCCTACGAGCAGTACTTC
-	-	TRBV7-2	TRBJ2-3	CASSPYNVGTDTQYF	TGTGCCAGCAGCCCATACAACGTCGGCACAGATACGCAGTATTTT
TRBD2	-	TRBV30	TRBJ2-1	CAWSPGTSIGNEQFF	TGTGCCTGGAGTCCCGGGACTAGCATAGGGAATGAGCAGTTCTTC
TRBD2	once	TRBV11-3	TRBJ2-1	CASSPSGNNEQFF	TGTGCCAGCAGCCCTAGCGGGAACAATGAGCAGTTCTTC
TRBD2	-	TRBV9	TRBJ2-3	CASSVTSGGTSTDTQYF	TGTGCCAGCAGCGTGACTAGCGGGGGGACTAGCACAGATACGCAGTATTTT
TRBD1	-	TRBV6-5	TRBJ1-5	CASSYRTGFNQPQHF	TGTGCCAGCAGTTACCGGACAGGGTTTAATCAGCCCCAGCATTTT
TRBD1	-	TRBV5-1	TRBJ2-7	CASSLGQGNYEQYF	TGCGCCAGCAGCTTGGGACAGGGAAACTACGAGCAGTACTTC
-	-	TRBV7-3	TRBJ2-1	CASSPAASRGRNEQFF	TGTGCCAGCAGCCCCGCGGCGTCTAGGGGCCGCAATGAGCAGTTCTTC
-	-	TRBV28	TRBJ2-7	CASTTIQGGHEQYF	TGTGCCAGCACCACTATCCAGGGGGGCCACGAGCAGTACTTC
-	-	TRBV2	TRBJ1-4	CASSEGKGHEKLFF	TGTGCCAGCAGTGAAGGGAAGGGGCATGAAAAACTGTTTTTT
-	many	TRBV4-2	TRBJ1-1	CASSRGHSLNTEAFF	TGTGCCAGCAGCCGGGGACATTCCCTCAACACTGAAGCTTTCTTT
TRBD2	-	TRBV5-6	TRBJ2-5	CASSSGLAPSEAQYF	TGTGCCAGCAGCTCGGGACTAGCGCCTTCTGAAGCCCAGTACTTC
TRBD1	few	TRBV28	TRBJ1-4	CASSLDRVGEKLFF	TGTGCCAGCAGTTTGGACAGGGTGGGGGAAAAACTGTTTTTT